This is a list of T cell receptor beta chains from one sample in a study of tumor-infiltrating lymphocytes in primary liver carcinoma. TCRdb processed the multiplex PCR reads anew with MiXCR; each CDR3 protein has one entry. Among tens of thousands of distinct CDR3 sequences listed, approximately 69% were seen once. Sequenced input: tumor-adjacent normal liver tissue. The origin of the receptors is a man aged 35 to 55 with primary liver carcinoma and hepatitis B virus infection. Both conserved end residues are trimmed from each CDR3. D genes are given only for firm matches.

TRBV11-2 . TSSFGGRVYEQY
TRBV7-9 TRBD2 ASSLLTSGNEQF
TRBV6-6 . ASSYADAEAF
TRBV11-1 TRBD2 ASSLAGEIYKEQS
TRBV4-3 . ATSQSASGNTLY
TRBV13 . ASSPGIGGTDTQY
TRBV4-1 . ASSQARTGRSGTNVLT
TRBV29-1 TRBD1 SVGWGTVMNTIY
TRBV6-1 TRBD1 ACSATGGFSKNIQY
TRBV6-2/TRBV6-3 TRBD1 ASRRADRGGNTEAL
TRBV21-1 . TSSSGRSRPGNTIY
TRBV6-1 . ASSAGLAHYEYY
TRBV11-2 . ASSLLRGRTLIATEAF
TRBV6-5 . ASSHGTPSYDEQF
TRBV5-5 . ASNLEQAKNIHY
TRBV4-3 TRBD2 ASSEELAGGQEQY
TRBV7-9 TRBD1 ASSSGTVDNYGYT
TRBV11-2 . ASSLIGTDTQY
TRBV6-2/TRBV6-3 . VSSYAVPGPYGEHY
TRBV18 . ASSPNGTPNNEQF
TRBV5-4 TRBD2 ASSRSGLAPLEQY
TRBV12-3/TRBV12-4 . ASSLMDEQF
TRBV2 . ASAPGLDPQETQY
TRBV5-1 . ASSPEGGAGSEYGYAQY
TRBV10-3 TRBD2 AINDVGLAGPGSYNEQL
TRBV12-3/TRBV12-4 . GSSSTLSATYEQY
TRBV14 TRBD1 ASSPDRGEFYNEQF
TRBV11-2 TRBD2 TSSLGGRFSGTLYNEQF
TRBV10-3 . AISDQFGTFTDTQY
TRBV5-4 TRBD2 ASSLGLAAKNNEQF
TRBV11-2 TRBD2 ANSLASGAGLSSYNEQF
TRBV28 . ASRNYGQPQH
TRBV20-1 TRBD1 SASRTGTLGGNQPQH
TRBV11-2 TRBD1 ASSFSITGGGGYT
TRBV16 . ASSPASVNEQF
TRBV14 . ASSTDRSNYGYT
TRBV4-1 TRBD1 ASRQEPPGQGYEQY
TRBV4-1 TRBD2 VSSQAGAGHSYEQY
TRBV4-3 . TSSQRDHGNSEAF
TRBV6-6 TRBD1 ASSYLGQGNTGELS
TRBV6-2/TRBV6-3 . TSSYSTVTGDYEQY
TRBV11-2 . ASSLELQTGMNEQF